The clone carrying this TCR beta chain was seen once. Its antigen is not known. These data belong to a study of shared clonotypes between healthy human individuals. Study findings and constraints: The four-donor shared clonotypes exceeded non-shared clonotypes in generation probability, with non-shared ones scoring lower.

TCRdb's table, derived via immunoSEQ multiplex PCR, lists solely in-frame clones and lacks some. The table has a few million clones, more than 80% seen once; the top ten hold about 0.39%. The CDR3 runs 14 residues. Germline CDR1 and CDR2: SGHTA and FQGNSA. V was cut by 3 bases and J by 8 bases, with 14 bases left in between. Sequencing was carried out using naive CD4+ T cells from PBMCs. The sample's subset: CD45RA+ positively selected. This sequence originates from a man between 18 and 35 years old in good health. Some clones in this sample may be carry-over from other donors' samples. V gene TRBV7-2 combines with J gene TRBJ2-1; TRBD1 might be the D (6 bases). The CDR3 nucleotides read TGTGCCAGCAGCTTCCTACAGGGTTTCGATGAGCAGTTCTTC. It yields the protein CASSFLQGFDEQFF. Supplemented by reference TRBV7-2 and TRBJ2-1, the full variable domain reads GAGVSQSPSNKVTEKGKDVELRCDPISGHTALYWYRQSLGQGLEFLIYFQGNSAPDKSGLPSDRFSAERTGGSVSTLTIQRTQQEDSAVYLCASSFLQGFDEQFFGPGTRLTVL.